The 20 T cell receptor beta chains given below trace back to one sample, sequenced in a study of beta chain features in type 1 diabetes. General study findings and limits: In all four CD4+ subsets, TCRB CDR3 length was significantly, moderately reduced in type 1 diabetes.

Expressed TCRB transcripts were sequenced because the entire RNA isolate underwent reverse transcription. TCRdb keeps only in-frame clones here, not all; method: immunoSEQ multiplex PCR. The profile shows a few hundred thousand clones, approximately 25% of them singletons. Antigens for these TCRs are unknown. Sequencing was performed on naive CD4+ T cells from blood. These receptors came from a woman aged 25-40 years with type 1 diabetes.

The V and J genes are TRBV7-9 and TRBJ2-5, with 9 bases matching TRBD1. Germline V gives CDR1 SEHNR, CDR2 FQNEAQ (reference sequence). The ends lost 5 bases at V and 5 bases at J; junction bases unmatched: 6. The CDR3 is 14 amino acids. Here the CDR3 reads CASSAQGASETQYF. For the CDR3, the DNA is TGTGCCAGCAGCGCACAGGGGGCGTCGGAGACCCAGTACTTC.

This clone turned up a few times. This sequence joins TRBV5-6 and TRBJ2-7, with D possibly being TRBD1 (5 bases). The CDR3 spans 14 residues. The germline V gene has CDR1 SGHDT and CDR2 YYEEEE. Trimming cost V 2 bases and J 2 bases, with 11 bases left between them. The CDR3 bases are TGTGCCAGCAGCTTACAGGACGCACCCTACGAGCAGTACTTC. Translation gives CASSLQDAPYEQYF.

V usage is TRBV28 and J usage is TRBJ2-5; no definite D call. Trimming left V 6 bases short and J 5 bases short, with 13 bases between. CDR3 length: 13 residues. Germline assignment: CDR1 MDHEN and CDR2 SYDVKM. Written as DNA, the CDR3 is TGTGCCAGCAGCAGCAGGCTGTTGGAGACCCAGTACTTC. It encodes CASSSRLLETQYF.

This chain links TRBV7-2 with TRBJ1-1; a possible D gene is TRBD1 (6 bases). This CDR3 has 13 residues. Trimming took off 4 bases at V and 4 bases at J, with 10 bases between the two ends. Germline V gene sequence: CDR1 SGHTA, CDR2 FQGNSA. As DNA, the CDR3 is TGTGCCAGCAGCTCCACAGGGTTCACTGAAGCTTTCTTT. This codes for CASSSTGFTEAFF.

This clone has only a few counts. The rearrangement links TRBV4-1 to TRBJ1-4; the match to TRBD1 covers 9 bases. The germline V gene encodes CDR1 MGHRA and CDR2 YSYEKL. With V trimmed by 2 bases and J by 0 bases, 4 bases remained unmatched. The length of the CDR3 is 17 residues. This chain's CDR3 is CASSQKDRGATNEKLFF. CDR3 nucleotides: TGCGCCAGCAGCCAAAAGGACAGGGGTGCAACTAATGAAAAACTGTTTTTT.

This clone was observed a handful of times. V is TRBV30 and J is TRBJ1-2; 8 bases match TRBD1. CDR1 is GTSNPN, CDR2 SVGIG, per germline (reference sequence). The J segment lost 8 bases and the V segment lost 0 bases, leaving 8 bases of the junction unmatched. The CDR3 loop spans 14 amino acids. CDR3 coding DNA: TGTGCCTGGAGTGTACTACAGGGGGATCGGGGCTACACCTTC. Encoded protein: CAWSVLQGDRGYTF.

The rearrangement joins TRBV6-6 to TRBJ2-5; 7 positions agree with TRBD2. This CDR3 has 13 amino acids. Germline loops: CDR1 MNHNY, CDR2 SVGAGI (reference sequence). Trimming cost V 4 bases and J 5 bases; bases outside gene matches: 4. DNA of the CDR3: TGTGCCAGCAGTTTTTTGGGAGGGGAGACCCAGTACTTC. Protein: CASSFLGGETQYF.

Written as DNA, the CDR3 is TGCGCCAGCAGCCACCCACGGGAAGGAAAAAGACTAGCCTACAATGAGCAGTTCTTC. Translated: CASSHPREGKRLAYNEQFF. The chain employs TRBV4-1 and TRBJ2-1, with D possibly being TRBD2 (6 bases). V gave up 3 bases and J gave up 2 bases, with 23 bases separating them. CDR3 size: 19 residues. Germline V CDR1 and CDR2: MGHRA, YSYEKL.

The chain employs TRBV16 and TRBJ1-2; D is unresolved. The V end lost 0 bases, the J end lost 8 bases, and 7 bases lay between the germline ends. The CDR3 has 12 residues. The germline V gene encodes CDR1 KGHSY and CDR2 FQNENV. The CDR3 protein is CASSQSGRGYTF. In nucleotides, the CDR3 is TGTGCCAGCAGCCAATCGGGGAGGGGCTACACCTTC.

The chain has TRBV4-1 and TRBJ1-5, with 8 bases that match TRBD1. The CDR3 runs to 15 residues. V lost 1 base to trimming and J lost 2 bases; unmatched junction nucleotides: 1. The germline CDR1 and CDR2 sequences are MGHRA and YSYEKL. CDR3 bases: TGCGCCAGCAGCCAAGTGGGACAGGGCAATCAGCCCCAGCATTTT. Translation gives CASSQVGQGNQPQHF.

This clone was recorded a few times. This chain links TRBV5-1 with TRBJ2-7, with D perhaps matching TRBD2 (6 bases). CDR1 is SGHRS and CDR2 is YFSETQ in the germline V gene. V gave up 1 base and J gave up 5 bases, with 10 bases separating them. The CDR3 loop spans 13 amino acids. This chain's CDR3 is CASSLWGGDEQYF. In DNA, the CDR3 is TGCGCCAGCAGCTTGTGGGGAGGAGACGAGCAGTACTTC.

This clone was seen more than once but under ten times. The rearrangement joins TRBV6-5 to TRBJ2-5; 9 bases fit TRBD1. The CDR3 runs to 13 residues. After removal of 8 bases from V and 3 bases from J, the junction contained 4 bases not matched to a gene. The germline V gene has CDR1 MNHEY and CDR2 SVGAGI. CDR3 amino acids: CASRRDREETQYF. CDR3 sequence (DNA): TGTGCCAGCCGAAGGGACAGGGAAGAGACCCAGTACTTC.

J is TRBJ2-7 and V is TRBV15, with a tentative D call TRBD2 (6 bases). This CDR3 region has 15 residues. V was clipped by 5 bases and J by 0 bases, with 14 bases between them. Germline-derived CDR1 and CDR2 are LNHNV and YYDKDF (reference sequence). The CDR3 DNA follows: TGTGCCACCAGCCCGGCAAGCGGGCGCTCCTACGAGCAGTACTTC. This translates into CATSPASGRSYEQYF.

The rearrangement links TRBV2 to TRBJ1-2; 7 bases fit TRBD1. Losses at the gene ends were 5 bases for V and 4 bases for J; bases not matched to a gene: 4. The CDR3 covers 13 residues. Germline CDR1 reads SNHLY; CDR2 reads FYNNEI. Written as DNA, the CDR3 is TGTGCCAGCAGTACAGGACAGGTCTATGGCTACACCTTC. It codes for CASSTGQVYGYTF. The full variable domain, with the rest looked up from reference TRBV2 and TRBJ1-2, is EPEVTQTPSHQVTQMGQEVILRCVPISNHLYFYWYRQILGQKVEFLVSFYNNEISEKSEIFDDQFSVERPDGSNFTLKIRSTKLEDSAMYFCASSTGQVYGYTFGSGTRLTVV.

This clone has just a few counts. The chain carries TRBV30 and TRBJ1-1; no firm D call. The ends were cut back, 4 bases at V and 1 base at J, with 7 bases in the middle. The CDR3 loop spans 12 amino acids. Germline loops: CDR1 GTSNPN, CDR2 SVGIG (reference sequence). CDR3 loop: CAWNGENTEAFF. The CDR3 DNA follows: TGTGCCTGGAACGGGGAGAACACTGAAGCTTTCTTT.

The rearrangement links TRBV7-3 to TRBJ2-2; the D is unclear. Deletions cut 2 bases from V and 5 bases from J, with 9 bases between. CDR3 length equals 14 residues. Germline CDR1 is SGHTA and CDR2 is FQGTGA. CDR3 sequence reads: CASSLGHGTGELFF. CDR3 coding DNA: TGTGCCAGCAGCTTAGGCCACGGGACCGGGGAGCTGTTTTTT. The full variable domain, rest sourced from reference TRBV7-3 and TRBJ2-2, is GAGVSQTPSNKVTEKGKYVELRCDPISGHTALYWYRQSLGQGPEFLIYFQGTGAADDSGLPNDRFFAVRPEGSVSTLKIQRTERGDSAVYLCASSLGHGTGELFFGEGSRLTVL.

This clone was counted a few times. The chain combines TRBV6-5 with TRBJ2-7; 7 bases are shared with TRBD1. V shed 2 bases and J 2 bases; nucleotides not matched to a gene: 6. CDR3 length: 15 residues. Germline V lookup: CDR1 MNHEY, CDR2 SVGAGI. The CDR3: CASSYLGQPTYEQYF. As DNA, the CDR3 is TGTGCCAGCAGTTACCTGGGACAGCCTACCTACGAGCAGTACTTC.

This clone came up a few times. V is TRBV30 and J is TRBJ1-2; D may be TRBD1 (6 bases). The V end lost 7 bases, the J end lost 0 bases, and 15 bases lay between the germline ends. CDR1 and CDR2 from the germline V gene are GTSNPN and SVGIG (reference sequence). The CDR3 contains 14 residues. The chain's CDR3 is CASLRQEANYGYTF. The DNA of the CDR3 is TGTGCCTCACTCCGACAGGAAGCTAACTATGGCTACACCTTC.

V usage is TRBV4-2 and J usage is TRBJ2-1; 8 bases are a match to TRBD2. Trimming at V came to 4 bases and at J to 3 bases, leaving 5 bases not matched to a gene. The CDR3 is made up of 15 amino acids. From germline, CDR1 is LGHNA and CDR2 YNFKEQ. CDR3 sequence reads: CASSRAAGGYNEQFF. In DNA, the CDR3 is TGTGCCAGCAGCCGAGCGGCGGGAGGCTACAATGAGCAGTTCTTC.

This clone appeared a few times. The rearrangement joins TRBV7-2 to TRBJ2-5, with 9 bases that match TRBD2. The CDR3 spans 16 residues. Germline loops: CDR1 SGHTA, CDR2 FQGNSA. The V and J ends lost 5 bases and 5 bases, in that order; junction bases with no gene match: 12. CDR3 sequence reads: CASSRGLALGRETQYF. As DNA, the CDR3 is TGTGCCAGCAGCCGGGGACTAGCACTAGGAAGGGAGACCCAGTACTTC.